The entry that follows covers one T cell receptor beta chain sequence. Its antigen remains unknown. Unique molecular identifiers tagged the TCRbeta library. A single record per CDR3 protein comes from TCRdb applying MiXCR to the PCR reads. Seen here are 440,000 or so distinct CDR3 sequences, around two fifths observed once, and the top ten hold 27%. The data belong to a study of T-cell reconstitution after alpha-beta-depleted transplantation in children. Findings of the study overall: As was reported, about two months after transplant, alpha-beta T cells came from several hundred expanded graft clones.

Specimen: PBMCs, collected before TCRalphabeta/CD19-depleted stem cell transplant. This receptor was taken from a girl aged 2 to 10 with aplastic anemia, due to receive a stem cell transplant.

The CDR3 DNA is TGTGCCAGCAGCTTAGCTGAGGGGGCCTCCTACAATGAGCAGTTCTTC. It specifies CASSLAEGASYNEQFF. V gene TRBV7-9 combines with J gene TRBJ2-1; 7 nucleotides agree with TRBD1. The germline CDR1 and CDR2 sequences are SEHNR and FQNEAQ (reference sequence). The CDR3 totals 16 residues. Unmatched junction bases numbered 2, after V lost 0 bases and J lost 0 bases. The full variable domain, its missing parts supplied by reference TRBV7-9 and TRBJ2-1, is DTGVSQNPRHKITKRGQNVTFRCDPISEHNRLYWYRQTLGQGPEFLTYFQNEAQLEKSRLLSDRFSAERPKGSFSTLEIQRTEQGDSAMYLCASSLAEGASYNEQFFGPGTRLTVL.